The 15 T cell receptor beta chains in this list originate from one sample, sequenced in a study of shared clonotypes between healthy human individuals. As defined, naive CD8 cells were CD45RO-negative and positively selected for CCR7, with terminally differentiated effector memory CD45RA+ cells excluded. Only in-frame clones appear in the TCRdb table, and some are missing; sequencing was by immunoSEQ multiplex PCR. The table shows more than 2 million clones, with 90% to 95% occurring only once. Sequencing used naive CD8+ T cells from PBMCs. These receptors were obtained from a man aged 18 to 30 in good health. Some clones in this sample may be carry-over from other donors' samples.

The CDR3 sequence: CASRPLAGANNEQFF. The CDR3 nucleotides are TGTGCCAGCAGGCCCCTAGCGGGGGCTAACAATGAGCAGTTCTTC. The V gene is TRBV13, the J gene TRBJ2-1; 10 bases align to TRBD2. The germline CDR1 and CDR2 sequences are PRHDT and FYEKMQ (reference sequence). This CDR3 has 15 amino acids. J gave up 5 bases and V 6 bases, and 7 bases lay outside the gene matches. The full variable domain, completed using reference TRBV13 and TRBJ2-1, is AAGVIQSPRHLIKEKRETATLKCYPIPRHDTVYWYQQGPGQDPQFLISFYEKMQSDKGSIPDRFSAQQFSDYHSELNMSSLELGDSALYFCASRPLAGANNEQFFGPGTRLTVL.

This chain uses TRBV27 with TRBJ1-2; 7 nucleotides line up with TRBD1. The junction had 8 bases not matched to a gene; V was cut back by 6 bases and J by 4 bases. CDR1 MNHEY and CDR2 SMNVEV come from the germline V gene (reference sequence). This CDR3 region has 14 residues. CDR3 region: CASRHTGASYGYTF. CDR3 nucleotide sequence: TGTGCCAGCAGACACACAGGGGCGAGCTATGGCTACACCTTC.

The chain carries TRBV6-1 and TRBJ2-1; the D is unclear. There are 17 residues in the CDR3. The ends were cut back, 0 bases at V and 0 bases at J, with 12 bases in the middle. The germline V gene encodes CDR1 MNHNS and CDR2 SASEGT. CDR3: CASSEASGLSSYNEQFF. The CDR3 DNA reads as TGTGCCAGCAGTGAAGCGTCCGGATTGAGCTCCTACAATGAGCAGTTCTTC.

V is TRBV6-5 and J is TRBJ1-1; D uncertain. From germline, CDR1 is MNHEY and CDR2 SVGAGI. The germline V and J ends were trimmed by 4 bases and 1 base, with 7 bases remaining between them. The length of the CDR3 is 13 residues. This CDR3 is CASSSNTNTEAFF. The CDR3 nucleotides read TGTGCCAGCAGTTCCAACACGAACACTGAAGCTTTCTTT.

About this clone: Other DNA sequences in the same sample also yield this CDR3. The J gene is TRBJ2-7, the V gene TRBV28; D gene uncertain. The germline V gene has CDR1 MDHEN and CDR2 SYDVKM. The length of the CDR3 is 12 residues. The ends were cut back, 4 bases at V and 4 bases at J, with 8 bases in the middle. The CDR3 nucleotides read TGTGCCAGCAGTTCCGGATCGTACGAGCAGTACTTC. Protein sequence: CASSSGSYEQYF.

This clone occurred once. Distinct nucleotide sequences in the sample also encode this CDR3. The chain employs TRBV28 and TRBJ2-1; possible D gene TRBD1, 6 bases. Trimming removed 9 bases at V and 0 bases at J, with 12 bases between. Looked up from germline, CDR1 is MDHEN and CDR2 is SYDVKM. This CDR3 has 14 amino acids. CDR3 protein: CASRTASSYNEQFF. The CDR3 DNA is TGTGCCAGTCGGACAGCAAGCTCCTACAATGAGCAGTTCTTC.

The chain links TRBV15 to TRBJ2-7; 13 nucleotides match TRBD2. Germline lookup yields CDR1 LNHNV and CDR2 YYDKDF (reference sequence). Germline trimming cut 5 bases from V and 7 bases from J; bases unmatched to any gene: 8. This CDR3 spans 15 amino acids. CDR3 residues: CATSAEGLAGNEQYF. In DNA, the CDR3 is TGTGCCACCAGCGCAGAGGGACTAGCGGGAAATGAGCAGTACTTC.

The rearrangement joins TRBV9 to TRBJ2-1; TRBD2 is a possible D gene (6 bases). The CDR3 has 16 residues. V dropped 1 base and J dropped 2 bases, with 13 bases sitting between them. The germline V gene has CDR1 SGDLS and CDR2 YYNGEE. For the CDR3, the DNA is TGTGCCAGCAGCGTATCGCGGGACCTCCCCTACAATGAGCAGTTCTTC. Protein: CASSVSRDLPYNEQFF.

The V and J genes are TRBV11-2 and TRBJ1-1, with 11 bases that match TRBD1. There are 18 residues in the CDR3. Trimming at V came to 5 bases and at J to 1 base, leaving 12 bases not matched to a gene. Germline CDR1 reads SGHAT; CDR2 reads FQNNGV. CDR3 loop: CASSPWDRGKRPNTEAFF. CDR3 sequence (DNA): TGTGCCAGCAGCCCATGGGACAGGGGGAAACGACCGAACACTGAAGCTTTCTTT.

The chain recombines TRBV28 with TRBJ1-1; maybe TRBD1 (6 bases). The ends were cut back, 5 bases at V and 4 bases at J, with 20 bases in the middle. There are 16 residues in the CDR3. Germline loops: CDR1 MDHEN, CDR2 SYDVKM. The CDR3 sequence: CASSPHLGAEATEAFF. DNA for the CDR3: TGTGCCAGCAGTCCTCATCTGGGGGCGGAGGCCACTGAAGCTTTCTTT.

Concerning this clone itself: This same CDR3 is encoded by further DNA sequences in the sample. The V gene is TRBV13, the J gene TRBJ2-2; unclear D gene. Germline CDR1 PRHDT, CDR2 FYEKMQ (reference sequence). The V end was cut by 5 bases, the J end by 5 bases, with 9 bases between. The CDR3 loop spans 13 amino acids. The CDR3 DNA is TGTGCCAGCAGCCTCAGTGGTACCGGGGAGCTGTTTTTT. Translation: CASSLSGTGELFF.

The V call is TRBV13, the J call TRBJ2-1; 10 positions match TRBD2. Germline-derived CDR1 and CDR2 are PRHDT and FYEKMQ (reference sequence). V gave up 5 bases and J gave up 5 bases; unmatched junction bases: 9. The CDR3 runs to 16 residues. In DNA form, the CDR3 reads TGTGCCAGCAGCCCTGAGGGGACTAGCGAGGACAATGAGCAGTTCTTC. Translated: CASSPEGTSEDNEQFF.

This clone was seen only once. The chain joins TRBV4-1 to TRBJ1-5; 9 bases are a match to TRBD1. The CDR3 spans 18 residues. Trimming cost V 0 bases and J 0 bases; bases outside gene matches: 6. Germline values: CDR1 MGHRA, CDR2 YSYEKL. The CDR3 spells CASSQEDRGAYSNQPQHF. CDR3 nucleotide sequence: TGCGCCAGCAGCCAAGAGGACAGGGGCGCCTATAGCAATCAGCCCCAGCATTTT.

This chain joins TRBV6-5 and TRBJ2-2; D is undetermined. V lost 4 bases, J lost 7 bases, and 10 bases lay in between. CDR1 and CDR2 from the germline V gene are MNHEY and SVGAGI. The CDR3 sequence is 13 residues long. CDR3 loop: CASSSGIYGELFF. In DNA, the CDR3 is TGTGCCAGCAGTTCCGGAATCTACGGGGAGCTGTTTTTT.

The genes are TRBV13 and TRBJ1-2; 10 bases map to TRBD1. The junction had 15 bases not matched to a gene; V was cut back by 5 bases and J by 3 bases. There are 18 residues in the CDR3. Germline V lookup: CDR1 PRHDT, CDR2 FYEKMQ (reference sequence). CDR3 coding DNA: TGTGCCAGCAGCCAATCCCTTCCGGGACAGGGGTTAGACTATGGCTACACCTTC. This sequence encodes CASSQSLPGQGLDYGYTF.